This T cell receptor (beta chain) is drawn from a study of T cells after yellow fever vaccination. Germline V lookup: CDR1 MDHEN, CDR2 SYDVKM. The CDR3 is 13 residues long. Details on this clonotype: At one boundary the junction diverges from the germline segment, which might be a read error.

TCRdb re-called the 5' RACE reads with MiXCR, one entry per CDR3 protein. Of about 53,000 distinct CDR3 sequences in the sample, roughly 6.9% were seen once. The TCR comes from a young man who received the YFV17D yellow fever vaccine. The chain uses TRBV28 and TRBJ1-4; the D is unclear. Here the sequenced sample was CD8+ T cells sorted from PBMCs, taken on the day of the first yellow fever vaccination. Written as DNA, the CDR3 is TGTGCCAGCAATAGAGGTACTATTGAAAAACTGTTTTTT. Encoded protein: CASNRGTIEKLFF.